This TCR beta chain was found in a study of vaccination and CD4 T cells after COVID-19. For the study at large: Recovered patients in the cohort numbered six men and four women, two of them Hispanic.

Stated treatment: roughly ten-day PBMC culture with coronavirus spike peptide pools or control peptides (ViraFEST assay). IL-2 (around 9.8 IU/ml) and peptide pools (approximately 9 ug/ml) were added to cultures of around 2.1 million PBMCs per well. With V trimmed by 1 base and J by 2 bases, 4 bases remained unmatched. This CDR3 spans 15 amino acids. In germline, CDR1 is SGHTA, CDR2 FQGNSA. The Oncomine TCR Beta short-read assay generated sequence data from the DNA of cultured CD4+ T cells. Investigators isolated genomic DNA from cultured CD4+ T cells. TCRdb re-derived calls from the PCR reads in MiXCR, one entry per CDR3 protein. In the table there are 9,500 to 15,000 distinct CDR3 sequences, roughly 65% of which are singletons. This clonotype showed up just a few times. Its antigen is undetermined.

This chain connects TRBV7-2 to TRBJ1-2, with 7 bases identical to TRBD1. Sequencing input: CD4+ T cells from blood, cultured in vitro. The sequence was obtained from a human donor who had recovered from COVID-19. The CDR3 spells CASSLEGTVNYGYTF. The CDR3 DNA reads TGTGCCAGCAGCTTAGAAGGGACAGTCAACTATGGCTACACCTTC.